The rows below give T cell receptor beta chains drawn from one sample of a study of blood T cell repertoires in COVID-19. Sequenced by immunoSEQ multiplex PCR; TCRdb stores in-frame clones only, minus some. The top ten clones hold more than 2% of a sample with 65,000 to 85,000 clones, around 90% of them seen once. The material sequenced was peripheral blood. The source is a human donor in a cohort sampled during active COVID-19. Both conserved end residues are part of each CDR3. The order of the fields is clone size, D gene, J gene, V gene, CDR3 DNA, CDR3 protein. D genes are given only for firm matches. Clone size, where shown, is once, few, many, or a class for clones that have expanded.

abundance: NA; d_gene: NA; j_gene: TRBJ1-2; v_gene: TRBV19; CDR3nt: TGTGCCAGTAGTAGAAACACCTTCCAGGGGAACTATGGCTACACCTTC; CDR3aa: CASSRNTFQGNYGYTF
abundance: once; d_gene: NA; j_gene: TRBJ2-5; v_gene: TRBV28; CDR3nt: TGTGCCAGCAGTCCTCCTAGACTAGCCCAGTACTTC; CDR3aa: CASSPPRLAQYF
abundance: NA; d_gene: NA; j_gene: TRBJ2-7; v_gene: TRBV3-1/TRBV3-2; CDR3nt: TGTGCCAGCAGCCAAACCACCGGGACACACTACGAGCAGTACTTC; CDR3aa: CASSQTTGTHYEQYF
abundance: once; d_gene: TRBD1; j_gene: TRBJ2-1; v_gene: TRBV6-4; CDR3nt: TGTGCCAGTGCTAGGGACAGGGGTGTCTCAAGTGAGCAGTTCTTC; CDR3aa: CASARDRGVSSEQFF
abundance: NA; d_gene: TRBD1; j_gene: TRBJ2-3; v_gene: TRBV10-1; CDR3nt: TGCGCCAGCAGTGGGGGGACAGGGGTTTACCCCTCCATGAACACAGATACGCAGTATTTT; CDR3aa: CASSGGTGVYPSMNTDTQYF
abundance: NA; d_gene: NA; j_gene: TRBJ1-2; v_gene: TRBV5-5; CDR3nt: TGTGCCAGCAGCTTGGTTCCGGGATTTAATGGCTACACCTTC; CDR3aa: CASSLVPGFNGYTF
abundance: NA; d_gene: NA; j_gene: TRBJ1-3; v_gene: TRBV7-2; CDR3nt: TGTGCCAGCAGTAGGGGGGGAACTAGTGTTAGTAACACCATATATTTT; CDR3aa: CASSRGGTSVSNTIYF
abundance: NA; d_gene: TRBD1; j_gene: TRBJ2-5; v_gene: TRBV4-1; CDR3nt: TGCGCCAGCAGCCTTCGCAACAGGGGGCAGCAAGAGACCCAGTACTTC; CDR3aa: CASSLRNRGQQETQYF
abundance: NA; d_gene: NA; j_gene: TRBJ2-7; v_gene: TRBV7-9; CDR3nt: TGTGCCAGCAGCTTAGAACAGCCTCAGTTCACGCAGTACTTC; CDR3aa: CASSLEQPQFTQYF
abundance: NA; d_gene: TRBD1; j_gene: TRBJ1-1; v_gene: TRBV18; CDR3nt: TGTGCCAGCTCCCTTCATCGGGACAGGAAGAACACTGAAGCTTTCTTT; CDR3aa: CASSLHRDRKNTEAFF
abundance: once; d_gene: TRBD2; j_gene: TRBJ2-1; v_gene: TRBV4-2; CDR3nt: TGTGCCAGCAGCCAAGGAGGGTTTCGCGGGACTAGCGGAGACAATGAGCAGTTCTTC; CDR3aa: CASSQGGFRGTSGDNEQFF
abundance: NA; d_gene: NA; j_gene: TRBJ1-1; v_gene: TRBV28; CDR3nt: TGTGCCAGCAGTTTATTCGCGGCAGGGATGAACACTGAAGCTTTCTTT; CDR3aa: CASSLFAAGMNTEAFF
abundance: once; d_gene: NA; j_gene: TRBJ1-1; v_gene: TRBV6-1; CDR3nt: TGTGCCAGCAGTGACAGACGGAAGGGGGACACTGAAGCTTTCTTT; CDR3aa: CASSDRRKGDTEAFF
abundance: NA; d_gene: NA; j_gene: TRBJ1-3; v_gene: TRBV30; CDR3nt: TGTGCCAGTAACAGGGCGCTCTCTGGAAACACCATATATTTT; CDR3aa: CASNRALSGNTIYF
abundance: NA; d_gene: TRBD1; j_gene: TRBJ2-6; v_gene: TRBV27; CDR3nt: TGTGCCAGCAGCCAACAGGGGAAATCTGGGGCCAACGTCCTGACTTTC; CDR3aa: CASSQQGKSGANVLTF
abundance: once; d_gene: NA; j_gene: TRBJ1-4; v_gene: TRBV6-6; CDR3nt: TGTGCCAGCAGGAGGGGGATGGAAAAACTGTTTTTT; CDR3aa: CASRRGMEKLFF
abundance: few; d_gene: NA; j_gene: TRBJ2-7; v_gene: TRBV7-9; CDR3nt: TGTGCCAGCAGCTGGAGTAACTACGAGCAGTACTTC; CDR3aa: CASSWSNYEQYF
abundance: NA; d_gene: TRBD1; j_gene: TRBJ1-1; v_gene: TRBV19; CDR3nt: TGTGCCAGCTCCGGGACAGGGGGATACACTGAAGCTTTCTTT; CDR3aa: CASSGTGGYTEAFF
abundance: NA; d_gene: NA; j_gene: TRBJ1-2; v_gene: TRBV7-9; CDR3nt: TGTGCCAGCAGCTTATTCCCTGGCCCCCACTATGGCTACACCTTC; CDR3aa: CASSLFPGPHYGYTF
abundance: NA; d_gene: TRBD2; j_gene: TRBJ2-1; v_gene: TRBV6-4; CDR3nt: TGTGCCAGCGGATCGGGAGCGGGAGAGGGTCCCAATGAGCAGTTCTTC; CDR3aa: CASGSGAGEGPNEQFF
abundance: few; d_gene: TRBD2; j_gene: TRBJ2-7; v_gene: TRBV5-1; CDR3nt: TGCGCCAGCAGCTCCATAGCGGGAGCCTCCTACGAGCAGTACTTC; CDR3aa: CASSSIAGASYEQYF
abundance: NA; d_gene: NA; j_gene: TRBJ2-7; v_gene: TRBV28; CDR3nt: TGTGCCAGCTCTGGGCAGGGGGGAATCTACGAGCAGTACTTC; CDR3aa: CASSGQGGIYEQYF
abundance: few; d_gene: TRBD2; j_gene: TRBJ2-3; v_gene: TRBV27; CDR3nt: TGTGCCAGCAGCAACCCGGGACTAGCGGGAGTAGATACGCAGTATTTT; CDR3aa: CASSNPGLAGVDTQYF
abundance: NA; d_gene: NA; j_gene: TRBJ1-5; v_gene: TRBV7-8; CDR3nt: TGTGCCAGCAGCCTCCGACAGGGCAATCAGCCCCAGCATTTT; CDR3aa: CASSLRQGNQPQHF
abundance: NA; d_gene: TRBD1; j_gene: TRBJ1-2; v_gene: TRBV5-1; CDR3nt: TGCGCCAGTAACCCCAGGGGGCTCGGCTATGGCTACACCTTC; CDR3aa: CASNPRGLGYGYTF
abundance: NA; d_gene: TRBD2; j_gene: TRBJ2-7; v_gene: TRBV5-1; CDR3nt: TGCGCCAGCATGGGAGTGGCGGGAGCATCGGACGAGCAGTACTTC; CDR3aa: CASMGVAGASDEQYF
abundance: once; d_gene: NA; j_gene: TRBJ1-6; v_gene: TRBV27; CDR3nt: TGTGCCTTACAGGGTTTATACAATTCACCCCTCCACTTT; CDR3aa: CALQGLYNSPLHF
abundance: NA; d_gene: NA; j_gene: TRBJ1-1; v_gene: TRBV7-9; CDR3nt: TGTGCCAGCAGCTTATTCCAGGGGCGGAACACTGAAGCTTTCTTT; CDR3aa: CASSLFQGRNTEAFF
abundance: NA; d_gene: NA; j_gene: TRBJ2-7; v_gene: TRBV6-5; CDR3nt: TGTGCCAGCAGTCTTTCAGGTGGTTCCTACGAGCAGTACTTC; CDR3aa: CASSLSGGSYEQYF
abundance: NA; d_gene: NA; j_gene: TRBJ2-1; v_gene: TRBV19; CDR3nt: TGTGCCAGTAGACGGGGTACCCCGGGTGAGCAGTTCTTC; CDR3aa: CASRRGTPGEQFF
abundance: NA; d_gene: TRBD2; j_gene: TRBJ2-5; v_gene: TRBV27; CDR3nt: TGTGCCAGCAGCCCGGACCGACTAGCGGGGGCGGAGACCCAGTACTTC; CDR3aa: CASSPDRLAGAETQYF
abundance: NA; d_gene: TRBD1; j_gene: TRBJ1-2; v_gene: TRBV18; CDR3nt: TGTGCCAGCTCACCCAGGGGGGACGACTATGGCTACACCTTC; CDR3aa: CASSPRGDDYGYTF
abundance: NA; d_gene: NA; j_gene: TRBJ1-2; v_gene: TRBV28; CDR3nt: TGTGCCAGCAGTTCAGTACAGGGTGATATGAACTATGGCTACACCTTC; CDR3aa: CASSSVQGDMNYGYTF
abundance: NA; d_gene: NA; j_gene: TRBJ2-7; v_gene: TRBV2; CDR3nt: TGTGCCACGATTAAACAGGGATACGAGCAGTACTTC; CDR3aa: CATIKQGYEQYF
abundance: NA; d_gene: TRBD1; j_gene: TRBJ1-1; v_gene: TRBV7-2; CDR3nt: TGTGCCAGCAGCATTTGGACAGGGGGCGCGGCTGAAGCTTTCTTT; CDR3aa: CASSIWTGGAAEAFF
abundance: NA; d_gene: TRBD1; j_gene: TRBJ1-2; v_gene: TRBV2; CDR3nt: TGTGCCAGCAGTGGGGACAGGGACGGCTACACCTTC; CDR3aa: CASSGDRDGYTF
abundance: NA; d_gene: NA; j_gene: TRBJ2-1; v_gene: TRBV6-5; CDR3nt: TGTGCCAGCAGTTACTCGGGCAGGGGTACCTACAATGAGCAGTTCTTC; CDR3aa: CASSYSGRGTYNEQFF
abundance: NA; d_gene: NA; j_gene: TRBJ2-2; v_gene: TRBV2; CDR3nt: TGTGCCAGCAGGAGCAGGAGGGCCGGGGAGCTGTTTTTT; CDR3aa: CASRSRRAGELFF
abundance: NA; d_gene: NA; j_gene: TRBJ1-4; v_gene: TRBV10-3; CDR3nt: TGTGCCATCAAGAGGGCAACTAATGAAAAACTGTTTTTT; CDR3aa: CAIKRATNEKLFF
abundance: NA; d_gene: NA; j_gene: TRBJ2-3; v_gene: TRBV13; CDR3nt: TGTGCCAGCAGCTCATGGGACTCGCTAGGAGAAGCGCAGTATTTT; CDR3aa: CASSSWDSLGEAQYF
abundance: NA; d_gene: NA; j_gene: TRBJ1-1; v_gene: TRBV18; CDR3nt: TGTGCCAGCTCACCACGGGAGTCCTTGAACACTGAAGCTTTCTTT; CDR3aa: CASSPRESLNTEAFF
abundance: NA; d_gene: TRBD1; j_gene: TRBJ1-1; v_gene: TRBV3-1/TRBV3-2; CDR3nt: TGTGCCAGCAGCCACGGACAGGGGGGGGAAGCTTTCTTT; CDR3aa: CASSHGQGGEAFF
abundance: NA; d_gene: TRBD1; j_gene: TRBJ2-5; v_gene: TRBV4-1; CDR3nt: TGCGCCAGCAGCCAAGAGGACAGGGCGGGCAGGGAGACCCAGTACTTC; CDR3aa: CASSQEDRAGRETQYF
abundance: NA; d_gene: NA; j_gene: TRBJ2-7; v_gene: TRBV5-6; CDR3nt: TGTGCCAGCAGCCAGTCCTACGAGCAGTACTTC; CDR3aa: CASSQSYEQYF
abundance: NA; d_gene: TRBD1; j_gene: TRBJ2-5; v_gene: TRBV7-9; CDR3nt: TGTGCCAGCAGACCCACTCCGGGACAGGGTCAAGAGACCCAGTACTTC; CDR3aa: CASRPTPGQGQETQYF
abundance: NA; d_gene: TRBD1; j_gene: TRBJ1-4; v_gene: TRBV28; CDR3nt: TGTGCCAGCAGAGCGGGACAGGGCTATGAAAAACTGTTTTTT; CDR3aa: CASRAGQGYEKLFF
abundance: NA; d_gene: TRBD1; j_gene: TRBJ1-1; v_gene: TRBV7-2; CDR3nt: TGTGCCAGCAGCCCCCAAGGGGGCATGAACACTGAAGCTTTCTTT; CDR3aa: CASSPQGGMNTEAFF
abundance: NA; d_gene: NA; j_gene: TRBJ2-3; v_gene: TRBV24-1; CDR3nt: TGTGCCACCAGTGATACGACTAGGACAGATACGCAGTATTTT; CDR3aa: CATSDTTRTDTQYF
abundance: few; d_gene: NA; j_gene: TRBJ1-1; v_gene: TRBV5-8; CDR3nt: TGTGCCAGCAGCTTGGACAGGGCAGCTGAAGCTTTCTTT; CDR3aa: CASSLDRAAEAFF
abundance: NA; d_gene: NA; j_gene: TRBJ1-2; v_gene: TRBV7-2; CDR3nt: TGTGCCAGCAGCTCCGGGGGGACAAGCAGTGGCTACACCTTC; CDR3aa: CASSSGGTSSGYTF
abundance: NA; d_gene: NA; j_gene: TRBJ2-5; v_gene: TRBV27; CDR3nt: TGTGCCAGCAGTTTGGGTCGGACACAAGAGACCCAGTACTTC; CDR3aa: CASSLGRTQETQYF
abundance: once; d_gene: NA; j_gene: TRBJ2-1; v_gene: TRBV19; CDR3nt: TGTGCCAGTAGTAGGGGGGACTCTTTCGGAAATGAGCAGTTCTTC; CDR3aa: CASSRGDSFGNEQFF
abundance: NA; d_gene: NA; j_gene: TRBJ1-1; v_gene: TRBV10-3; CDR3nt: TGTGCCATCAGTGGGACTCAAGGTGAAGCTTTCTTT; CDR3aa: CAISGTQGEAFF